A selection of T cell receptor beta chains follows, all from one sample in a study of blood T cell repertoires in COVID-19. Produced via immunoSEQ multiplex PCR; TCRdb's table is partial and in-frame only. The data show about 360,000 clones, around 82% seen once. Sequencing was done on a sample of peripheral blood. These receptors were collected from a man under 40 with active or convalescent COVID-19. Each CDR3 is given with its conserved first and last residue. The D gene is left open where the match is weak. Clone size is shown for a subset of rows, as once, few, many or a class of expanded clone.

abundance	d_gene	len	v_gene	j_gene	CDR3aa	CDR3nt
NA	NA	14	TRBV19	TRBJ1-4	CASSAGVNNEKLFF	TGTGCCAGTAGTGCAGGGGTCAATAATGAAAAACTGTTTTTT
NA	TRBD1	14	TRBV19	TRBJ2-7	CASSRQGNPYEQYF	TGTGCCAGTAGCCGACAGGGGAACCCCTACGAGCAGTACTTC
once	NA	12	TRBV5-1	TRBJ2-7	CASSPGQPEQYF	TGCGCCAGCAGCCCAGGACAGCCCGAGCAGTACTTC
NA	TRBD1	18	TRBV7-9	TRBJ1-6	CASSSYRGSGSYNSPLHF	TGTGCCAGCAGCTCATACAGGGGATCAGGCTCCTATAATTCACCCCTCCACTTT
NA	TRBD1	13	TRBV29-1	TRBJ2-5	CRQGGPTQETQYF	TGCCGACAGGGGGGGCCGACTCAAGAGACCCAGTACTTC
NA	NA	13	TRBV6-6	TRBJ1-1	CASSLTDNTEAFF	TGTGCCAGCAGCTTGACAGATAACACTGAAGCTTTCTTT
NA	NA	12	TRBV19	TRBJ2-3	CASSMSGDTQYF	TGTGCCAGTAGTATGTCAGGGGATACGCAGTATTTT
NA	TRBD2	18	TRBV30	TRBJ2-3	CAWSPHPERGTYTDTQYF	TGTGCCTGGAGCCCGCACCCGGAGCGGGGGACCTATACAGATACGCAGTATTTT
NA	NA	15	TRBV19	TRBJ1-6	CASTRASSYNSPLHF	TGTGCCAGTACCAGGGCCAGCTCCTATAATTCACCCCTCCACTTT
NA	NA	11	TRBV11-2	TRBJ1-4	CASSLREKLFF	TGTGCCAGCAGCTTACGTGAAAAACTGTTTTTT
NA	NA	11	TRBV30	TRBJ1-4	CACWVRRKLFF	TGTGCCTGTTGGGTGAGGAGGAAACTGTTTTTT
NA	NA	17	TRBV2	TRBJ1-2	CASSGLGLPAGGYGYTF	TGTGCCAGCAGTGGACTGGGACTCCCAGCTGGGGGCTATGGCTACACCTTC
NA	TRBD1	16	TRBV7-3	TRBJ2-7	CASSLDRLIFHYEQYF	TGTGCCAGCAGCCTGGACAGGCTCATATTCCATTACGAGCAGTACTTC
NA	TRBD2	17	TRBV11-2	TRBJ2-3	CASSLNSGRAITDTQYF	TGTGCCAGCAGCTTAAATAGCGGGAGGGCCATAACAGATACGCAGTATTTT
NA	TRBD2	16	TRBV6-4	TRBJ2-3	CASSDSVSGVGDTQYF	TGTGCCAGCAGTGACTCAGTTAGCGGGGTCGGAGATACGCAGTATTTT
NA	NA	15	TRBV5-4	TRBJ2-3	CASSGGFPSSDTQYF	TGTGCCAGCAGCGGCGGGTTCCCATCGTCAGATACGCAGTATTTT
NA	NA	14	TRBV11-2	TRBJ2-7	CASSLRQASYEQYF	TGTGCCAGCAGCTTACGGCAGGCGTCCTACGAGCAGTACTTC
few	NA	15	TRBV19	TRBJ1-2	CASSLPGLLNYGYTF	TGTGCCAGTAGCCTCCCGGGTCTCCTGAACTATGGCTACACCTTC
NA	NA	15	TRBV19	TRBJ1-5	CASSIDTLLKQPQHF	TGTGCCAGTAGTATAGATACCCTATTGAAACAGCCCCAGCATTTT
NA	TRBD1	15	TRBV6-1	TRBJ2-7	CASSEGTGSTYEQYF	TGTGCCAGCAGTGAAGGGACAGGGTCAACTTACGAGCAGTACTTC
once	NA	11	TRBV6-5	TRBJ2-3	CASRGANTQYF	TGTGCCAGCAGGGGGGCTAATACGCAGTATTTT
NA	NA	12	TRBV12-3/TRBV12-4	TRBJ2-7	CASSAQGYEQYF	TGTGCCAGCAGTGCACAGGGTTACGAGCAGTACTTC
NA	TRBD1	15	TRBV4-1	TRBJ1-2	CASTQGTGKSRGYTF	TGCGCCAGCACCCAGGGGACAGGGAAATCGAGAGGCTACACCTTC
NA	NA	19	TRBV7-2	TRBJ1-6	CASSLARSIVSSYNSPLHF	TGTGCCAGCAGCTTAGCTAGGAGTATCGTAAGCTCCTATAATTCACCCCTCCACTTT
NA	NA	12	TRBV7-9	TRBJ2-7	CASSFSSYEQYF	TGTGCCAGCAGCTTCAGCTCCTACGAGCAGTACTTC
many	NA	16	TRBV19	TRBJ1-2	CASITSIGHPTYGYTF	TGTGCCAGTATTACTTCCATCGGACACCCGACTTATGGCTACACCTTC
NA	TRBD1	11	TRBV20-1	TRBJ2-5	CSVGTEETQYF	TGCAGTGTGGGGACAGAAGAGACCCAGTACTTC
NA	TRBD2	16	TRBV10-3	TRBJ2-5	CAISKGLAGKGETQYF	TGTGCCATCAGTAAGGGACTAGCGGGCAAGGGGGAGACCCAGTACTTC